The 12 T cell receptor beta chains below were found in one sample sequenced in a study of blood T cell repertoires in COVID-19. The protocol was immunoSEQ multiplex PCR, while the TCRdb copy is restricted to in-frame clones and leaves out a portion. The sample consists of about 210,000 clones, more than 70% of them appearing once. The sequencing sample was made of peripheral blood. These TCRs come from a woman aged 45 to 65 with acute or convalescent COVID-19.

This clone was seen only once. The chain is built from TRBV27 and TRBJ2-2; no definite D call. V was clipped by 1 base and J by 2 bases, with 14 bases between them. Germline CDR1 and CDR2: MNHEY and SMNVEV (reference sequence). The CDR3 runs to 17 residues. CDR3 region: CASSLLVDSRNTGELFF. In DNA form, the CDR3 reads TGTGCCAGCAGTTTATTAGTCGATAGCCGAAACACCGGGGAGCTGTTTTTT.

This chain connects TRBV28 to TRBJ1-2; no clear D gene. CDR3 length: 14 amino acids. Germline V lookup: CDR1 MDHEN, CDR2 SYDVKM. Trimming took off 2 bases at V and 4 bases at J, with 11 bases between the two ends. The CDR3 DNA is TGTGCCAGCAGTTTACGTGAGGCGATCTATGGCTACACCTTC. Protein sequence: CASSLREAIYGYTF.

This sequence joins TRBV7-2 and TRBJ1-6; 9 bases agree with TRBD1. The germline V gene has CDR1 SGHTA and CDR2 FQGNSA. This CDR3 has 15 residues. V gave up 5 bases and J gave up 10 bases; unmatched junction bases: 9. The DNA of the CDR3 is TGTGCCAGCAGCGCCACCGGGACAGGGAGGTCACCCCTCCACTTT. Translation gives CASSATGTGRSPLHF.

The V call is TRBV2, the J call TRBJ1-2, with TRBD1 matching 7 bases. The germline V gene has CDR1 SNHLY and CDR2 FYNNEI. The CDR3 consists of 16 residues. Unmatched junction bases numbered 13, after V lost 5 bases and J lost 4 bases. The CDR3 region is CASSLKGGRGAYGYTF. In DNA, the CDR3 is TGTGCCAGCAGTCTAAAGGGGGGCAGGGGGGCCTATGGCTACACCTTC.

This clone was seen just once. The rearrangement uses TRBV2 and TRBJ2-1; weak D call: TRBD2 (5 bases). CDR3 length: 15 amino acids. V was cut by 3 bases and J by 2 bases, with 11 bases left in between. Germline CDR1 is SNHLY and CDR2 is FYNNEI. For the CDR3, the DNA is TGTGCCAGCAGTGACGAGGACTCTACCTACAATGAGCAGTTCTTC. Encoded protein: CASSDEDSTYNEQFF.

The chain is built from TRBV13 and TRBJ2-5; a weak D match, TRBD2 (6 bases). The CDR3 has 12 residues. Per germline, CDR1 PRHDT and CDR2 FYEKMQ (reference sequence). The CDR3 nucleotides are TGTGCATCGGGGGAAGGAGAAGAGACCCAGTACTTC. Its translation: CASGEGEETQYF.

The chain carries TRBV2 and TRBJ1-1, with TRBD1 identical over 7 bases. This CDR3 is 13 amino acids long. V shed 7 bases and J 1 base; nucleotides not matched to a gene: 3. Germline CDR1 and CDR2: SNHLY and FYNNEI. The CDR3 DNA reads TGTGCCAGCACTAGACAGGGGAACACTGAAGCTTTCTTT. Protein: CASTRQGNTEAFF.

The chain uses TRBV27 and TRBJ1-1, with D unresolved. Germline-derived CDR1 and CDR2 are MNHEY and SMNVEV (reference sequence). The CDR3 is 15 residues long. V lost 8 bases, J lost 4 bases, and 20 bases lay in between. This chain's CDR3 is CASPEGGYRPTEAFF. DNA for the CDR3: TGTGCCAGCCCCGAGGGAGGGTACCGTCCCACTGAAGCTTTCTTT.

The rearrangement links TRBV10-1 to TRBJ2-3, with TRBD1 identical over 8 bases. V gave up 4 bases and J gave up 2 bases; unmatched junction bases: 2. Germline CDR1 reads WNHNN; CDR2 reads SYGVQD (reference sequence). The CDR3 spans 14 residues. The CDR3 DNA follows: TGCGCCAGCAGTGTGGACAGGGACACAGATACGCAGTATTTT. Its translation: CASSVDRDTDTQYF.

This CDR3 reads CASSFQGDEQYF. CDR3 bases: TGTGCCAGCAGTTTTCAGGGGGACGAGCAGTACTTC. The chain carries TRBV6-6 and TRBJ2-7, with 7 bases identical to TRBD1. Germline CDR1 and CDR2: MNHNY and SVGAGI (reference sequence). The CDR3 contains 12 residues. V lost 4 bases, J lost 5 bases, and 2 bases stayed unmatched.

The CDR3 nucleotides are TGCGCCAGCAGCTTCGGACATGGGCAGACCGGGGAGCTGTTTTTT. Translation gives CASSFGHGQTGELFF. The V gene is TRBV5-1, the J gene TRBJ2-2, with D perhaps TRBD1 (5 bases). The germline V gene encodes CDR1 SGHRS and CDR2 YFSETQ. The CDR3 contains 15 residues. V lost 2 bases to trimming and J lost 5 bases, with 13 bases between them.

The chain combines TRBV3-1 (or the pseudogene TRBV3-2) with TRBJ2-7, with D possibly TRBD1 on 5 matching bases. Germline CDR1 LGHDT, CDR2 YNNKEL (reference sequence). The CDR3 totals 15 residues. Trimming removed 2 bases at V and 0 bases at J, with 11 bases between. In DNA form, the CDR3 reads TGTGCCAGCAGCCAACTTGGGGCAGCCTCCTACGAGCAGTACTTC. Residues: CASSQLGAASYEQYF.